A single sample gave rise to the 7 T cell receptor beta chains below, sequenced in a study of blood T cell repertoires in COVID-19. Produced via immunoSEQ multiplex PCR; TCRdb's table is partial and in-frame only. The sample lists some 410,000 clones; 70% to 90% were seen once. Sequenced input: PBMCs or T cells enriched from blood (not recorded which). Every receptor here comes from a woman in her 30s with acute COVID-19.

The CDR3 region is CASSLFMGPGQGRSPLHF. CDR3 DNA: TGCGCCAGCAGCTTGTTTATGGGACCGGGACAGGGACGTTCACCCCTCCACTTT. The genes are TRBV5-1 and TRBJ1-6; 9 bases are shared with TRBD1. Per germline, CDR1 SGHRS and CDR2 YFSETQ. The length of the CDR3 is 18 residues. J lost 9 bases, V lost 1 base, and 14 bases had no gene match.

J is TRBJ1-1 and V is TRBV13, with no clear D. Germline lookup yields CDR1 PRHDT and CDR2 FYEKMQ (reference sequence). This CDR3 has 14 amino acids. V was shortened by 3 bases and J by 1 base, with 9 bases between the two germline ends. In DNA form, the CDR3 reads TGTGCCAGCAGCTTCTTTGGCGGGAACACTGAAGCTTTCTTT. Translating gives CASSFFGGNTEAFF.

This sequence joins TRBV27 and TRBJ2-3; 8 bases line up with TRBD2. Germline lookup yields CDR1 MNHEY and CDR2 SMNVEV (reference sequence). There are 16 residues in the CDR3. The trim removed 8 bases at V and 6 bases at J, leaving 16 bases unmatched. CDR3 in amino acids: CASEPFAGGSGDTQYF. DNA of the CDR3: TGTGCCAGCGAGCCTTTCGCGGGGGGATCCGGGGATACGCAGTATTTT.

This chain joins TRBV10-3 and TRBJ1-5; D possibly corresponds to TRBD1 (5 bases). Per the germline V gene, CDR1 is ENHRY and CDR2 is SYGVKD. The CDR3 spans 16 residues. V was cut by 7 bases and J by 0 bases, with 16 bases left in between. DNA for the CDR3: TGTGCCATCAACCAAGAAGGACAATATAGCAATCAGCCCCAGCATTTT. This encodes CAINQEGQYSNQPQHF.

V gene TRBV7-9 combines with J gene TRBJ1-6; the match to TRBD1 covers 7 bases. CDR3 length equals 17 residues. Trimming removed 2 bases from V and 12 bases from J; junction bases left unmatched: 16. Germline V gene sequence: CDR1 SEHNR, CDR2 FQNEAQ (reference sequence). CDR3 protein: CASSLRAGLQGVLPLHF. Here the CDR3 DNA reads TGTGCCAGCAGCTTAAGGGCAGGGCTGCAGGGGGTCCTACCCCTCCACTTT.

This chain uses TRBV5-1 with TRBJ2-1; D is perhaps TRBD2 (6 bases). Germline CDR1 reads SGHRS; CDR2 reads YFSETQ. The CDR3 loop spans 15 amino acids. V lost 5 bases and J 4 bases, leaving 16 bases between the germline ends. The CDR3 is CASSWLGGSYNEQFF. CDR3 bases: TGCGCCAGCAGTTGGTTGGGGGGTTCGTACAATGAGCAGTTCTTC.

A single count supports this clone. The chain is built from TRBV2 and TRBJ1-2, with 11 bases fitting TRBD1. From germline, CDR1 is SNHLY and CDR2 FYNNEI. Germline trimming cut 8 bases from V and 4 bases from J; bases unmatched to any gene: 9. This CDR3 comprises 15 residues. This CDR3 reads CASLRTGGAGYGYTF. CDR3 nucleotides: TGTGCCAGCCTAAGGACAGGGGGCGCCGGCTATGGCTACACCTTC.